A single sample is the source of the 21 T cell receptor beta chains below, sequenced in a study of read filtering for tumor transcriptome and immune sequencing. The library was built from approximately 400 ng RNA with molecular barcoded adaptors for alpha/delta and beta/gamma chains. TCRdb recomputed calls from the reads with MiXCR, one row per CDR3 protein. The sample contains some 130,000 distinct CDR3 sequences, around 13% of which appear only once. Source material: a population of CD138-negative cells sorted from bone marrow. The receptors here all came from a donor over 35 with multiple myeloma.

This clonotype has ten or more counts. The chain joins TRBV7-2 to TRBJ2-7, with 10 bases aligning to TRBD1. This CDR3 contains 15 residues. Germline V gene data show CDR1 as SGHTA and CDR2 as FQGNSA. Trimming cost V 6 bases and J 2 bases; bases outside gene matches: 7. The CDR3 here is CASREPGQGPYEQYF. CDR3 coding DNA: TGTGCCAGCAGAGAACCGGGACAGGGGCCCTACGAGCAGTACTTC. Supplemented by reference TRBV7-2 and TRBJ2-7, the full variable domain reads GAGVSQSPSNKVTEKGKDVELRCDPISGHTALYWYRQSLGQGLEFLIYFQGNSAPDKSGLPSDRFSAERTGGSVSTLTIQRTQQEDSAVYLCASREPGQGPYEQYFGPGTRLTVT.

This clonotype has a count of ten or more. The chain carries TRBV7-2 and TRBJ1-5; a weak D match, TRBD1 (5 bases). Germline values: CDR1 SGHTA, CDR2 FQGNSA. Trimming pared 3 bases from V and 4 bases from J, leaving 13 bases between. CDR3 length: 15 residues. The CDR3 DNA follows: TGTGCCAGCAGCTTCATGAGGGGCGGAAATCAGCCCCAGCATTTT. Amino acids: CASSFMRGGNQPQHF.

This clonotype was recorded many times. The chain has TRBV7-9 and TRBJ2-7; D remains ambiguous. Germline CDR1 SEHNR, CDR2 FQNEAQ (reference sequence). V was trimmed by 4 bases and J by 7 bases, leaving 11 bases between them. The CDR3 is made up of 12 amino acids. CDR3 in DNA: TGTGCCAGCAGCTCAGCGACACCTGAGCAGTACTTC. It yields the protein CASSSATPEQYF.

This clonotype was detected ten times or more. The gene calls are TRBV19 and TRBJ1-2, with D hard to call. CDR1 is LNHDA, CDR2 SQIVND, per germline (reference sequence). CDR3 length: 13 amino acids. Trimming stripped 2 bases from V and 4 bases from J, with 8 bases between. The CDR3 spells CASSISRFYGYTF. In nucleotides, the CDR3 is TGTGCCAGTAGTATAAGTCGGTTCTATGGCTACACCTTC.

The rearrangement links TRBV5-4 to TRBJ2-5; TRBD2 matches 8 bases. Per the germline V gene, CDR1 is SGHNT and CDR2 is YYREEE (reference sequence). The V gene end was trimmed by 0 bases and the J gene end by 4 bases; junction bases not matched to a gene: 8. The CDR3 length is 16 residues. The CDR3 reads CASSLAGSGRGETQYF. The CDR3 DNA follows: TGTGCCAGCAGCTTGGCCGGGAGCGGGAGAGGAGAGACCCAGTACTTC. Using reference TRBV5-4 and TRBJ2-5 for the parts outside the CDR3, the full variable domain is ETGVTQSPTHLIKTRGQQVTLRCSSQSGHNTVSWYQQALGQGPQFIFQYYREEENGRGNFPPRFSGLQFPNYSSELNVNALELDDSALYLCASSLAGSGRGETQYFGPGTRLLVL.

This clonotype was seen at least ten times. The V call is TRBV20-1, the J call TRBJ1-2; D not certain. The V gene lost 6 bases and the J gene lost 0 bases, with 8 bases spanning the gap. CDR1 is DFQATT, CDR2 SNEGSKA, per germline (reference sequence). The CDR3 totals 12 residues. The CDR3 DNA is TGCAGTGCATCGGTTTCTAACTATGGCTACACCTTC. Protein: CSASVSNYGYTF.

This clonotype appeared many times. The V and J genes are TRBV7-3 and TRBJ1-2, with 8 positions matching TRBD1. Trimming at V came to 5 bases and at J to 0 bases, leaving 8 bases not matched to a gene. The CDR3 sequence is 16 residues long. Germline V CDR1 and CDR2: SGHTA, FQGTGA. CDR3 sequence: CASSIPGTGTNYGYTF. CDR3 DNA sequence: TGTGCCAGCAGCATCCCCGGGACAGGAACTAACTATGGCTACACCTTC.

This clonotype showed up many times. The chain employs TRBV20-1 and TRBJ2-2; 10 positions match TRBD2. CDR1 and CDR2 from the germline V gene are DFQATT and SNEGSKA (reference sequence). This CDR3 has 15 amino acids. V gave up 4 bases and J gave up 7 bases; unmatched junction bases: 9. The DNA for the CDR3 is TGCAGTGCTATGGGGCTAGCGGGAGTCGGCGGGGAGCTGTTTTTT. It translates to CSAMGLAGVGGELFF.

Many counts were recorded for this clonotype. The rearrangement uses TRBV5-6 and TRBJ1-1; D may be TRBD1 (6 bases). There are 13 residues in the CDR3. The V gene lost 3 bases and the J gene lost 4 bases, with 10 bases spanning the gap. The germline CDR1 and CDR2 sequences are SGHDT and YYEEEE. The chain's CDR3 is CASSYTGTTEAFF. The CDR3 nucleotides are TGTGCCAGCAGCTACACAGGGACCACTGAAGCTTTCTTT.

This clonotype was seen a handful of times. With a much larger clone just one base away, this may be a read error. This chain connects TRBV28 to TRBJ1-2, with 10 bases aligning to TRBD1. CDR1 is MDHEN and CDR2 is SYDVKM in the germline V gene. V lost 4 bases and J lost 6; bases outside the gene matches: 8. This CDR3 contains 15 residues. CDR3 in DNA: TGTGCCAGCAGTTCGACAGGGGGCGCAGCGAATGGCTACACCTTC. Translation gives CASSSTGGAANGYTF.

This clonotype was recorded at least ten times. Here the CDR3 DNA reads TGTGCCAGTAGCCAGACTAGCGGGAGGGGCAATGAGCAGTTCTTC. Its translation: CASSQTSGRGNEQFF. The J gene is TRBJ2-1, the V gene TRBV19; 14 nucleotides agree with TRBD2. The CDR3 runs 15 residues. J lost 6 bases, V lost 6 bases, and 4 bases had no gene match. Germline assignment: CDR1 LNHDA and CDR2 SQIVND (reference sequence). Variable domain in full (rest from reference TRBV19 and TRBJ2-1): DGGITQSPKYLFRKEGQNVTLSCEQNLNHDAMYWYRQDPGQGLRLIYYSQIVNDFQKGDIAEGYSVSREKKESFPLTVTSAQKNPTAFYLCASSQTSGRGNEQFFGPGTRLTVL.

In this sample, this clonotype turned up many times. V is TRBV7-2 and J is TRBJ2-7; tentatively, D is TRBD1 (6 bases). Trimming cost V 5 bases and J 2 bases, with 10 bases left between them. The CDR3 is 13 amino acids. From germline, CDR1 is SGHTA and CDR2 FQGNSA. CDR3 DNA: TGTGCCAGCAGCCCCCCAGGGGCCTACGAGCAGTACTTC. Protein sequence: CASSPPGAYEQYF.

This clonotype has ten or more counts. The chain joins TRBV4-3 to TRBJ2-5; 10 bases match TRBD2. The CDR3 length is 17 residues. Unmatched junction bases numbered 9, after V lost 0 bases and J lost 5 bases. The germline V gene encodes CDR1 LGHNA and CDR2 YSLEER. Here the CDR3 DNA reads TGCGCCAGCAGCCAAGAAGCTAGCGGGAGTGCAGGGGAGACCCAGTACTTC. It encodes CASSQEASGSAGETQYF.

This clonotype was observed many times. The rearrangement uses TRBV7-3 and TRBJ2-1; D is uncertain. The CDR3 extends over 15 amino acids. V lost 5 bases to trimming and J lost 2 bases, with 13 bases between them. Germline V gene sequence: CDR1 SGHTA, CDR2 FQGTGA. CDR3 DNA: TGTGCCAGCAGCCTATCCTCGGTACCCTACAATGAGCAGTTCTTC. Its translation: CASSLSSVPYNEQFF.

This clonotype was detected many times. This sequence joins TRBV7-8 and TRBJ1-3; D remains ambiguous. Germline lookup yields CDR1 SGHVS and CDR2 FQNEAQ. The CDR3 length is 13 residues. Trimming removed 5 bases at V and 5 bases at J, with 10 bases between. The CDR3 loop is CASSPDRRNTIYF. The CDR3 DNA is TGTGCCAGCAGCCCGGACCGACGAAACACCATATATTTT.

The chain employs TRBV19 and TRBJ2-3; perhaps D is TRBD1 or TRBD2 (5 bases each). Germline V CDR1 and CDR2: LNHDA, SQIVND (reference sequence). CDR3 size: 13 residues. The V gene lost 4 bases and the J gene lost 6 bases, with 11 bases spanning the gap. CDR3 in DNA: TGTGCCAGTAGTAGGGGACCTTGGGATACGCAGTATTTT. This sequence encodes CASSRGPWDTQYF.

This clonotype has at least ten counts. The chain couples TRBV14 to TRBJ2-1, with D perhaps matching TRBD2 (6 bases). Trimming stripped 0 bases from V and 9 bases from J, with 9 bases between. In germline, CDR1 is SGHDN, CDR2 FVKESK. This CDR3 spans 13 amino acids. The CDR3 loop is CASSQDTGGEQFF. The CDR3 DNA is TGTGCCAGCAGCCAAGATACCGGGGGTGAGCAGTTCTTC.

This clonotype has a count of ten or more. The chain employs TRBV12-3 or TRBV12-4 and TRBJ2-3; a weak D match, TRBD1 (6 bases). The CDR3 loop spans 12 amino acids. Trimming took 3 bases from V and 6 from J, leaving 7 bases between them. The CDR3 loop is CASSFQGDTQYF. DNA of the CDR3: TGTGCCAGCAGTTTCCAGGGGGATACGCAGTATTTT.

This clonotype was recorded many times. This sequence joins TRBV20-1 and TRBJ2-7; TRBD2 matches 10 bases. Per the germline V gene, CDR1 is DFQATT and CDR2 is SNEGSKA (reference sequence). The CDR3 has 16 amino acids. The V segment lost 6 bases and the J segment 5 bases; nucleotides outside the gene matches: 16. The CDR3 region has the DNA TGCAGTGCCTTGGGGCTAGCGGGAGCCTGGGAGCACGAGCAGTACTTC. Translation gives CSALGLAGAWEHEQYF.

This clonotype was found a few times. This rearrangement joins TRBV27 to TRBJ1-5; 10 positions match TRBD1. CDR3 size: 14 residues. Germline V gives CDR1 MNHEY, CDR2 SMNVEV (reference sequence). V shed 6 bases and J 7 bases; nucleotides not matched to a gene: 6. The CDR3, as DNA: TGTGCCAGCAGCCCCGACAGGGGGCGGCAGCCCCAGCATTTT. It translates to CASSPDRGRQPQHF.

The chain joins TRBV19 to TRBJ1-2; 9 nucleotides agree with TRBD1. V was clipped by 10 bases and J by 2 bases; unmatched bases: 5. The CDR3 covers 13 residues. From germline, CDR1 is LNHDA and CDR2 SQIVND (reference sequence). The chain's CDR3 is CATAGQGNYGYTF. The CDR3 nucleotides read TGTGCCACGGCGGGACAGGGCAACTATGGCTACACCTTC.